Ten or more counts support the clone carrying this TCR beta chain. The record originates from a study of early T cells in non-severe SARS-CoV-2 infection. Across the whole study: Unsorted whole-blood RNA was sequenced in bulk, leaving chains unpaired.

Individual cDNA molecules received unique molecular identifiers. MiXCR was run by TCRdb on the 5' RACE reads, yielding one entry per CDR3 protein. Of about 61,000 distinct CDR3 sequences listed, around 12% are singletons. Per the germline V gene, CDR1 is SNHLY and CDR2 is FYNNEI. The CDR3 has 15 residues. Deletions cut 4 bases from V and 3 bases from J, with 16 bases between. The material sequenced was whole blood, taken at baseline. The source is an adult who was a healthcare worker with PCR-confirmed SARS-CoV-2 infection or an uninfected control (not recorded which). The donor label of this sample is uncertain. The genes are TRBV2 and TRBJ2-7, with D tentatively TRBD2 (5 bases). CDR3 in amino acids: CASSVEGGQHYEQYV. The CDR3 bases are TGTGCCAGCAGTGTAGAGGGTGGCCAACACTACGAGCAGTACGTC.